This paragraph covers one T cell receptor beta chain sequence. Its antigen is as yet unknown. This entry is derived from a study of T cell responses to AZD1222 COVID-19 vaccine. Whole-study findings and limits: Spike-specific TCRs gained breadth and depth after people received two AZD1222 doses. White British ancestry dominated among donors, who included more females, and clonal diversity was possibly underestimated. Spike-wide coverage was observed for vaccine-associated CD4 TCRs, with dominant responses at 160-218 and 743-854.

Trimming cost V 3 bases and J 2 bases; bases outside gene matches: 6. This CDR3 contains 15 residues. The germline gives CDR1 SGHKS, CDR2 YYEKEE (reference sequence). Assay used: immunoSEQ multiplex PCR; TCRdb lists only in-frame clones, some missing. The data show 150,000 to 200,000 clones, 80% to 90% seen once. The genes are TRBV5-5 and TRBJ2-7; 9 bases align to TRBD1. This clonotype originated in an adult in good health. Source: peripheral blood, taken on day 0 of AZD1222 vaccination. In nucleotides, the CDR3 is TGTGCCAGCAGCTGGGGACAGGGTACGACCTACGAGCAGTACTTC. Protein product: CASSWGQGTTYEQYF.